A single sample gave rise to the 21 T cell receptor beta chains below, sequenced in a study of blood T cells in healthy people across ages. Sample-barcoded 5' priming and a J-beta primer mix drove a second PCR of about 6 to 12 cycles. TCRdb called the 5' RACE reads again in MiXCR, with one record for every CDR3 protein. The data contain hundreds of thousands of distinct CDR3 sequences, roughly 25% of them singletons. The same specimen was also included in a second study, on T cells of mothers and their children.

Sample: blood. The receptors were sampled from a boy aged 10-17 years in good health.

This clonotype came up a few times. The chain is built from TRBV20-1 and TRBJ1-2; D call uncertain. Per the germline V gene, CDR1 is DFQATT and CDR2 is SNEGSKA (reference sequence). With 0 bases removed from V and 4 bases from J, the gap between germline ends came to 12 bases. The CDR3 is made up of 14 amino acids. The CDR3: CSARESGTGYGYTF. The CDR3 DNA reads TGCAGTGCTAGAGAGAGTGGCACGGGCTATGGCTACACCTTC.

This clonotype appeared a few times. The chain recombines TRBV20-1 with TRBJ2-5, with 8 bases identical to TRBD2. Germline values: CDR1 DFQATT, CDR2 SNEGSKA (reference sequence). The CDR3 contains 14 residues. The J segment lost 4 bases and the V segment lost 0 bases, leaving 4 bases of the junction unmatched. CDR3 region: CSARDRGGVETQYF. The DNA for the CDR3 is TGCAGTGCTAGAGATCGGGGGGGCGTAGAGACCCAGTACTTC.

The rearrangement uses TRBV29-1 and TRBJ1-1, with a possible D match to TRBD1 (6 bases). Germline V gene lookup returns CDR1 SQVTM and CDR2 ANQGSEA. This CDR3 is 13 amino acids long. Trimming shortened V by 5 bases and J by 4 bases, and 14 bases separated the two germline ends. The CDR3 DNA sequence: TGCAGCGTTCCTTCAACAGGGAGCACTGAAGCTTTCTTT. This codes for CSVPSTGSTEAFF.

In nucleotides, the CDR3 is TGCAGCGCCTCGGGCCAGTACCAAGAGACCCAGTACTTC. It codes for CSASGQYQETQYF. The V and J genes are TRBV29-1 and TRBJ2-5; D is undetermined. Trimming cost V 7 bases and J 0 bases, with 12 bases left between them. Per the germline V gene, CDR1 is SQVTM and CDR2 is ANQGSEA. This CDR3 has 13 amino acids.

The V gene is TRBV20-1, the J gene TRBJ2-5; D possibly corresponds to TRBD1 (7 bases). With the DNA end fitting TRBJ2-1 better, the J assignment may be wrong. This CDR3 has 15 amino acids. Germline-derived CDR1 and CDR2 are DFQATT and SNEGSKA (reference sequence). The CDR3 is CSAREQGRINNEQFF. The CDR3 nucleotides are TGCAGTGCTAGAGAACAGGGGAGGATTAACAATGAGCAGTTCTTC.

This rearrangement joins TRBV25-1 to TRBJ2-5; D is unclear. The V and J ends lost 3 bases and 4 bases respectively, with 15 bases between them. The CDR3 length is 15 residues. Germline V CDR1 and CDR2: MGHDK, SYGVNS. The CDR3 region has the DNA TGTGCCAGCAGTGAGAACCGGGTCTCTCGAGAGACCCAGTACTTC. Its translation: CASSENRVSRETQYF.

The rearrangement links TRBV4-3 to TRBJ2-3, with TRBD2 matching 8 bases. Looked up from germline, CDR1 is LGHNA and CDR2 is YSLEER. The ends lost 1 base at V and 1 base at J; junction bases unmatched: 4. The CDR3 is 16 amino acids. In DNA, the CDR3 is TGCGCCAGCAGCCAAGCCTGGCGGGAGGGCACAGATACGCAGTATTTT. Residues: CASSQAWREGTDTQYF.

The count of this clonotype is one. The junction differs from germline at one of its ends, possibly a read error. This chain links TRBV7-2 with TRBJ1-2; D might be TRBD1 (6 bases). CDR1 is SGHTA, CDR2 FQGNSA, per germline. The CDR3 totals 15 residues. CDR3 nucleotide sequence: TGTGCCGGCAGCTTAGTAGGGGGTATTAGCTATGGCTACACCTTC. Protein product: CAGSLVGGISYGYTF.

The CDR3 nucleotides are TGCAGCGTTGATAGCTTCGATCCTAGCGGGGGTTTAGAGACCCAGTACTTC. Protein sequence: CSVDSFDPSGGLETQYF. The chain joins TRBV29-1 to TRBJ2-5; 10 bases fit TRBD2. After removal of 3 bases from V and 4 bases from J, the junction contained 14 bases not matched to a gene. CDR1 is SQVTM and CDR2 is ANQGSEA in the germline V gene. The CDR3 has 17 residues.

This chain joins TRBV28 and TRBJ2-1, with D possibly TRBD2 on 7 matching bases. The germline V gene encodes CDR1 MDHEN and CDR2 SYDVKM. The CDR3 extends over 15 amino acids. V lost 0 bases and J lost 6, with 12 bases in between. The CDR3 DNA sequence: TGTGCCAGCAGTTTATGGGGCGGGGGCCTCAATGAGCAGTTCTTC. Amino acids: CASSLWGGGLNEQFF.

There are a few counts of this clonotype. V and J are TRBV29-1 and TRBJ2-5, with D maybe TRBD1 (6 bases). TRBJ2-7 explains the end of the DNA better; the J call may be wrong. The CDR3 is made up of 13 amino acids. CDR1 is SQVTM and CDR2 is ANQGSEA in the germline V gene. The CDR3 DNA is TGCAGCGTTGCGGGACAACCCTCCTACGAGCAGTACTTC. It codes for CSVAGQPSYEQYF.

This clonotype was counted a few times. V usage is TRBV10-3 and J usage is TRBJ2-1; D not resolved. CDR3 length: 12 residues. Germline assignment: CDR1 ENHRY and CDR2 SYGVKD. The V end lost 4 bases, the J end lost 7 bases, and 8 bases lay between the germline ends. CDR3: CAISGSKNEQFF. CDR3 coding DNA: TGTGCCATCAGTGGGTCGAAGAATGAGCAGTTCTTC.

This chain joins TRBV29-1 and TRBJ2-5; D might be TRBD1 (5 bases). CDR1 and CDR2 (germline): SQVTM, ANQGSEA. Trimming stripped 0 bases from V and 4 bases from J, with 18 bases between. The CDR3 spans 16 residues. The CDR3 DNA reads as TGCAGCGTTGAAGATTTGTGGCAGGGTATACGAGAGACCCAGTACTTC. Its translation is CSVEDLWQGIRETQYF.

This clonotype was counted a few times. The chain uses TRBV6-5 and TRBJ2-1, with 9 bases identical to TRBD1. Trimming removed 2 bases from V and 6 bases from J; junction bases left unmatched: 11. Germline V gene sequence: CDR1 MNHEY, CDR2 SVGAGI. The CDR3 consists of 17 residues. In nucleotides, the CDR3 is TGTGCCAGCAGTTACGGACAGGGGAAGTTCTTCCGCAATGAGCAGTTCTTC. Its protein is CASSYGQGKFFRNEQFF.

CDR3 bases: TGTGCCAGCAGCCAAGAGCGGCCCTTCCCTCCCTACGAGCAGTACTTC. Translation gives CASSQERPFPPYEQYF. The chain combines TRBV4-2 with TRBJ2-7; D unclear. The CDR3 is 16 residues long. The germline V gene has CDR1 LGHNA and CDR2 YNFKEQ. V dropped 0 bases and J dropped 2 bases, with 14 bases sitting between them.

V and J are TRBV7-8 and TRBJ2-2; no reliable D call. From germline, CDR1 is SGHVS and CDR2 FQNEAQ. V gave up 2 bases and J gave up 4 bases, with 14 bases separating them. CDR3 length: 16 residues. CDR3 amino acids: CASSLPPWAGTGELFF. In DNA, the CDR3 is TGTGCCAGCAGCTTACCCCCGTGGGCAGGCACCGGGGAGCTGTTTTTT.

This clonotype was seen a few times. The chain combines TRBV11-2 with TRBJ2-5; D may be TRBD2 (7 bases). Germline CDR1 reads SGHAT; CDR2 reads FQNNGV. The CDR3 contains 17 residues. V was trimmed by 5 bases and J by 4 bases, leaving 23 bases between them. CDR3 region: CASSLRGGGAPRETQYF. DNA for the CDR3: TGTGCCAGCAGCCTCAGGGGCGGGGGAGCCCCTCGAGAGACCCAGTACTTC.

Only a few counts were recorded for this clonotype. This rearrangement joins TRBV25-1 to TRBJ2-5, with no clear D. Germline V gene data show CDR1 as MGHDK and CDR2 as SYGVNS. The CDR3 totals 15 residues. V shed 5 bases and J shed 1 base, with 14 bases lying between them. The CDR3 DNA reads TGTGCCAGCAGTACTCCGGCAGGACCCCAAGAGACCCAGTACTTC. This encodes CASSTPAGPQETQYF.

This clonotype was detected only a few times. The gene calls are TRBV20-1 and TRBJ2-3; D possibly uses TRBD1 or TRBD2 (5 bases each). The germline V gene has CDR1 DFQATT and CDR2 SNEGSKA (reference sequence). CDR3 length: 16 residues. Trimming shortened V by 2 bases and J by 2 bases, and 17 bases separated the two germline ends. The chain's CDR3 is CSARRLRDGNTDTQYF. Written as DNA, the CDR3 is TGCAGTGCTAGAAGACTTCGGGACGGGAACACAGATACGCAGTATTTT.

A single count supports this clonotype. The chain uses TRBV10-3 and TRBJ2-5; perhaps TRBD2 as D (5 bases). The CDR3 consists of 13 residues. CDR1 is ENHRY and CDR2 is SYGVKD in the germline V gene. V was shortened by 5 bases and J by 1 base, with 8 bases between the two germline ends. CDR3 coding DNA: TGTGCCATCAGTTCAGGAGGCCAAGAGACCCAGTACTTC. Translated, it gives CAISSGGQETQYF.

The chain recombines TRBV13 with TRBJ2-3; 7 bases align to TRBD2. CDR3 length equals 16 residues. Per the germline V gene, CDR1 is PRHDT and CDR2 is FYEKMQ (reference sequence). V shed 2 bases, J shed 0 bases, and the junction held 5 bases outside the gene matches. CDR3 coding DNA: TGTGCCAGCAGCTTACGGCGGGAGCCAAGCACAGATACGCAGTATTTT. Amino acid sequence: CASSLRREPSTDTQYF.